The T cell receptor beta chain described here comes from a study of CD8 T cells in Susac syndrome. This CDR3 spans 15 amino acids. Per germline, CDR1 DFQATT and CDR2 SNEGSKA (reference sequence). Trimming shortened V by 2 bases and J by 8 bases, and 19 bases separated the two germline ends. Random hexamers were used to reverse transcribe an amount of roughly 0.45 to 1 ug RNA. The CDR3 of TCR beta was amplified by immunoSEQ multiplex PCR across 54 Vbeta and 13 Jbeta. TCRdb itself ran the immunoSEQ multiplex PCR reads through MiXCR, one entry per CDR3 protein. The table shows about 210,000 distinct CDR3 sequences, with roughly 96% occurring only once. Multiple sclerosis controls were treatment-naive patients with stable or active relapsing-remitting disease. The CD8+ and CD4+ T cells were isolated magnetically using a negative isolation approach, whereas the TEMRA cells were enriched by FACS.

Specimen: CD4+ T cells from PBMCs. This receptor was taken from a human donor with multiple sclerosis. V gene TRBV20-1 combines with J gene TRBJ2-1; D might be TRBD1 (5 bases). Written as DNA, the CDR3 is TGCAGTGCTAGAAATGCTGAGGCTTTGGGGCATGAGCAGTTCTTC. Its translation is CSARNAEALGHEQFF.